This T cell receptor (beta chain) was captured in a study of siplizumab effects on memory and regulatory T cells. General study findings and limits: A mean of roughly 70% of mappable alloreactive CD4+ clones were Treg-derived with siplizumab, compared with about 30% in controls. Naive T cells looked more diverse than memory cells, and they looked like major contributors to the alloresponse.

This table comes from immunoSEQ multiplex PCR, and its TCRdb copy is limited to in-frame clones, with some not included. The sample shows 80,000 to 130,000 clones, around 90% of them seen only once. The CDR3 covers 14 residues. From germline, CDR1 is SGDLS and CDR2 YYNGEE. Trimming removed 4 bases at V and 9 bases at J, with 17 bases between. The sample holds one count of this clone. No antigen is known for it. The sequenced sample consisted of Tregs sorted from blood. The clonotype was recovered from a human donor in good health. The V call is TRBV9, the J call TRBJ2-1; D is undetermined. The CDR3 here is CASSRVATLSEQFF. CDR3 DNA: TGTGCCAGCAGCCGGGTAGCCACACTTAGTGAGCAGTTCTTC.